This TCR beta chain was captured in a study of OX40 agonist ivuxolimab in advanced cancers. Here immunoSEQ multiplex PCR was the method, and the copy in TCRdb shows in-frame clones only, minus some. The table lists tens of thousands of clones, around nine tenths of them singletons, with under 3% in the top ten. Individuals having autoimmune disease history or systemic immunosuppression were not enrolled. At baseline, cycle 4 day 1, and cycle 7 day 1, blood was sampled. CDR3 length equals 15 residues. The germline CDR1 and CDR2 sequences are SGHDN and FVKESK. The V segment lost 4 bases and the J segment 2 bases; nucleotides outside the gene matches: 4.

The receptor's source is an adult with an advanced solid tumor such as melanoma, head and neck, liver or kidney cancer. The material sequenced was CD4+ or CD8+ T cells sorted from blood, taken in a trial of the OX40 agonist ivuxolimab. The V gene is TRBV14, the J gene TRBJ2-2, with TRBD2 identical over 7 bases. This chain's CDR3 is CASSLGTINTGELFF. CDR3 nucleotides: TGTGCCAGCAGCCTTGGGACTATAAACACCGGGGAGCTGTTTTTT.